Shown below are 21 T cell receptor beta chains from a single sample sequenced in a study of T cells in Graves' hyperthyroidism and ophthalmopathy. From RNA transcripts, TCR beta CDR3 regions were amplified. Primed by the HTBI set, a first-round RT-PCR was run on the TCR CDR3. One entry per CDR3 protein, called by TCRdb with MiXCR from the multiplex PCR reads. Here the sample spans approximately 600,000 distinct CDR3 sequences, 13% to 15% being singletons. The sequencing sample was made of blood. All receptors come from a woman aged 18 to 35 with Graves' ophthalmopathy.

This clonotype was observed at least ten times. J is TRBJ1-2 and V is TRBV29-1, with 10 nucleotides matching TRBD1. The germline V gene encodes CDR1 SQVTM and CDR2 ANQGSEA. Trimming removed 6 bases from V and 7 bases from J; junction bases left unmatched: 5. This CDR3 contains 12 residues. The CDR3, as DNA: TGCAGCGTGAGACAGGGGGCGCTTGGCTACACCTTC. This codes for CSVRQGALGYTF. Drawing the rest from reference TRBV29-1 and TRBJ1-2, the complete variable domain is SAVISQKPSRDICQRGTSLTIQCQVDSQVTMMFWYRQQPGQSLTLIATANQGSEATYESGFVIDKFPISRPNLTFSTLTVSNMSPEDSSIYLCSVRQGALGYTFGSGTRLTVV.

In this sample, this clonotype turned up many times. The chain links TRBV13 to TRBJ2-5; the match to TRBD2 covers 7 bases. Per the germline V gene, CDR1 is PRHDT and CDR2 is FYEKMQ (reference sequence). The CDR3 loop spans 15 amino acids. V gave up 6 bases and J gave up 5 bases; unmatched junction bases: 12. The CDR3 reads CASSAAGERGETQYF. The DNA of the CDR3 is TGTGCCAGCAGTGCGGCGGGAGAAAGGGGTGAGACCCAGTACTTC.

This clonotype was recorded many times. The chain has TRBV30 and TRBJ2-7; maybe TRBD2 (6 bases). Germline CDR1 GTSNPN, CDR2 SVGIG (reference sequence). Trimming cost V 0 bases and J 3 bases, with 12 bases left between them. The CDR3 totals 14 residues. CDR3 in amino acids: CAWSVKGAGYEQYF. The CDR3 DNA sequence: TGTGCCTGGAGTGTCAAGGGAGCGGGCTACGAGCAGTACTTC.

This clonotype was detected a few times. DNA for the CDR3: TGTGCCAGCAGTCGTCCGGGACTAGCGGGAGTTGGCACCGGGGAGCTGTTTTTT. Amino acids: CASSRPGLAGVGTGELFF. V is TRBV28 and J is TRBJ2-2, with 14 nucleotides matching TRBD2. The germline V gene has CDR1 MDHEN and CDR2 SYDVKM. This CDR3 is 18 amino acids long. V lost 5 bases to trimming and J lost 4 bases; unmatched junction nucleotides: 9.

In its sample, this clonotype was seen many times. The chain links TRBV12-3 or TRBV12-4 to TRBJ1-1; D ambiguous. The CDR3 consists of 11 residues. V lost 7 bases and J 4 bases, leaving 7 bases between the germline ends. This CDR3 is CASTLSTEAFF. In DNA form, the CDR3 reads TGTGCCAGCACCTTGAGCACTGAAGCTTTCTTT.

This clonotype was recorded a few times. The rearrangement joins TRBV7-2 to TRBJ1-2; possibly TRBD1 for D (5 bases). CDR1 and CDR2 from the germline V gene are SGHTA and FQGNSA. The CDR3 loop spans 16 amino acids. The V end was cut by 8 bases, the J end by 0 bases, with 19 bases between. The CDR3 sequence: CASVPAPGETNYGYTF. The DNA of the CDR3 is TGTGCCAGCGTTCCGGCCCCGGGGGAGACTAACTATGGCTACACCTTC.

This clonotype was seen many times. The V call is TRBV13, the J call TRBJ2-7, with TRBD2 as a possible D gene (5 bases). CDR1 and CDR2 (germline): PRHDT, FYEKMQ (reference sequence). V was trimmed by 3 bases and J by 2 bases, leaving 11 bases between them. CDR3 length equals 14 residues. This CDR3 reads CASSFGGFPYEQYF. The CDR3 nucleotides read TGTGCCAGCAGCTTCGGAGGTTTTCCCTACGAGCAGTACTTC.

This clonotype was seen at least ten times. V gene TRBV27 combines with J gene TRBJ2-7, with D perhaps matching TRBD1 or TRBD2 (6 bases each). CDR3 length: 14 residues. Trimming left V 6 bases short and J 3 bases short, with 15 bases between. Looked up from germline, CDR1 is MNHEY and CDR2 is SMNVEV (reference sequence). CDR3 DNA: TGTGCCAGCAGCTTAGGGAGGACAGTCTACGAGCAGTACTTC. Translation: CASSLGRTVYEQYF.

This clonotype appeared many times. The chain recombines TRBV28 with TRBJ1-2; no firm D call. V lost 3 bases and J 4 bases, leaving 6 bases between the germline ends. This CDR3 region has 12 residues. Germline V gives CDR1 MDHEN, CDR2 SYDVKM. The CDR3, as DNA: TGTGCCAGCAGTTTGCAGAGCTATGGCTACACCTTC. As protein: CASSLQSYGYTF.

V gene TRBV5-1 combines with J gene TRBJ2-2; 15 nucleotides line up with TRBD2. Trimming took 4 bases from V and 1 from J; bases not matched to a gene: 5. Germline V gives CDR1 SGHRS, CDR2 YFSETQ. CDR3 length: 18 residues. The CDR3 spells CASSAGLAGGRNTGELFF. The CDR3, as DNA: TGCGCCAGCAGCGCTGGACTAGCGGGAGGGCGGAACACCGGGGAGCTGTTTTTT.

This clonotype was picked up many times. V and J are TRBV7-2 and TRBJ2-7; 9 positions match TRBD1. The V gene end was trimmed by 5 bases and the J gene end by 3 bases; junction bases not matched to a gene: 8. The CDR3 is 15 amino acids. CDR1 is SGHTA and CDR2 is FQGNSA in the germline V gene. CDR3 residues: CASSAGQGAFYEQYF. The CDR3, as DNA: TGTGCCAGCAGCGCGGGACAGGGTGCTTTCTACGAGCAGTACTTC.

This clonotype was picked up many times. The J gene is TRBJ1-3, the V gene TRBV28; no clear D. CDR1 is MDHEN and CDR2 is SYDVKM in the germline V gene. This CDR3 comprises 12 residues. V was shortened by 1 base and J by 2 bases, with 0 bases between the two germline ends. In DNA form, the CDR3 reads TGTGCCAGCAGTTTATCTGGAAACACCATATATTTT. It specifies CASSLSGNTIYF.

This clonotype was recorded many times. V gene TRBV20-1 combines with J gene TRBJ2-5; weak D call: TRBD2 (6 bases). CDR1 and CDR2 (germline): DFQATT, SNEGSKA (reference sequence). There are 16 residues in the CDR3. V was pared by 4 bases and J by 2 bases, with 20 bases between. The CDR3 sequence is CSATDFRAGWQETQYF. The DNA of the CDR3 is TGCAGTGCTACGGATTTTAGGGCGGGATGGCAAGAGACCCAGTACTTC.

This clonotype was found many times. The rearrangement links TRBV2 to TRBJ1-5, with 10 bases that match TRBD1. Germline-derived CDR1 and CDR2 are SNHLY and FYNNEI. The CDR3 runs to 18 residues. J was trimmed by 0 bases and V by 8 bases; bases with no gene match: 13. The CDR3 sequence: CASGLGRTGGYSNQPQHF. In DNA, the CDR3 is TGTGCCAGCGGCCTTGGTAGGACAGGGGGTTATAGCAATCAGCCCCAGCATTTT.

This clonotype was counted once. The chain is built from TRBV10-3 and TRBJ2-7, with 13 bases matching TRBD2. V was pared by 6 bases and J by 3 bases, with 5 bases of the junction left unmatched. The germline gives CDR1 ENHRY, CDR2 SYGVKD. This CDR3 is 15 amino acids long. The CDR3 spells CAISGGTSGNYEQYF. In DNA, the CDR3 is TGTGCCATCAGCGGAGGGACTAGCGGGAACTACGAGCAGTACTTC.

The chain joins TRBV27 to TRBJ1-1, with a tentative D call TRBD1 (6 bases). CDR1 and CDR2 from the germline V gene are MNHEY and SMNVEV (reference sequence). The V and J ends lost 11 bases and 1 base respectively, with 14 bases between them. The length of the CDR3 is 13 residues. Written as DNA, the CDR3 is TGTGCCTGCAAGGGGGGGCCGAACACTGAAGCTTTCTTT. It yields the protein CACKGGPNTEAFF.

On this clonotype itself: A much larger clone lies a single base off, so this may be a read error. CDR3 bases: TGTGCCAGCAGGGATAGCGGGACCGAGCAGTTCTTC. This translates into CASRDSGTEQFF. The chain uses TRBV2 and TRBJ2-1, with 8 bases aligning to TRBD2. The CDR3 is 12 amino acids. V shed 6 bases, J shed 10 bases, and the junction held 5 bases outside the gene matches. Germline V gene data show CDR1 as SNHLY and CDR2 as FYNNEI.

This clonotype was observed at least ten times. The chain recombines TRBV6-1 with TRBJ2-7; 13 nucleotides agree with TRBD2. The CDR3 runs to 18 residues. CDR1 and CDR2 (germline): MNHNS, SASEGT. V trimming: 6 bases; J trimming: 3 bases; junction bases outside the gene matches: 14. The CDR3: CASSGVTSGRALGYEQYF. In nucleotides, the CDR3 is TGTGCCAGCAGCGGGGTCACTAGCGGGAGGGCCTTGGGCTACGAGCAGTACTTC.

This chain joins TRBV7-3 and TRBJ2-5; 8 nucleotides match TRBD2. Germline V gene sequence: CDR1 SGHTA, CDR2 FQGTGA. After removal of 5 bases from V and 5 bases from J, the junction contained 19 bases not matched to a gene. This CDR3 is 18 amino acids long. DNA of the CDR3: TGTGCCAGCAGCACCCGGGTAGCGGGACTGGGGTTTCGGGAGACCCAGTACTTC. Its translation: CASSTRVAGLGFRETQYF.

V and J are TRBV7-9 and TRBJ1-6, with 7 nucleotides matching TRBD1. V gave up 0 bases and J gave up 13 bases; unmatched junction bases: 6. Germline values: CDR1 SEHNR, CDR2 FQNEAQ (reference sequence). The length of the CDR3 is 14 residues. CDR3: CASSLAQGVRPLHF. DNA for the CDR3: TGTGCCAGCAGCTTAGCGCAGGGGGTTCGGCCCCTCCACTTT.

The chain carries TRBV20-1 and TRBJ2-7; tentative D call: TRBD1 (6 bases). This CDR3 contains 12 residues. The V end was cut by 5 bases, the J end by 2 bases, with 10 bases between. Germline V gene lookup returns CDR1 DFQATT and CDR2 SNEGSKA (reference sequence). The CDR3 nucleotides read TGCAGTGCTCAGGGGACCACCTACGAGCAGTACTTC. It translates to CSAQGTTYEQYF.